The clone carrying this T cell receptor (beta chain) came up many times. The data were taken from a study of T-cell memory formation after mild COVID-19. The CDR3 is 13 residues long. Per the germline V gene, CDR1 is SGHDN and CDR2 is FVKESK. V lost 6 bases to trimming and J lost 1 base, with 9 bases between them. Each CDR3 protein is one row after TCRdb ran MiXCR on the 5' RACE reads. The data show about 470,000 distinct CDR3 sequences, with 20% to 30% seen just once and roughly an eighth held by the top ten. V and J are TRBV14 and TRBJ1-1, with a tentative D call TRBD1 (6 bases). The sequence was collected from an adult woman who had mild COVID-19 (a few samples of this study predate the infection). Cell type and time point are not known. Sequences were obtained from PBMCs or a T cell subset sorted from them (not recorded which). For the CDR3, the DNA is TGTGCCAGCAGTCAGGGGCCGAACACTGAAGCTTTCTTT. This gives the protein CASSQGPNTEAFF.